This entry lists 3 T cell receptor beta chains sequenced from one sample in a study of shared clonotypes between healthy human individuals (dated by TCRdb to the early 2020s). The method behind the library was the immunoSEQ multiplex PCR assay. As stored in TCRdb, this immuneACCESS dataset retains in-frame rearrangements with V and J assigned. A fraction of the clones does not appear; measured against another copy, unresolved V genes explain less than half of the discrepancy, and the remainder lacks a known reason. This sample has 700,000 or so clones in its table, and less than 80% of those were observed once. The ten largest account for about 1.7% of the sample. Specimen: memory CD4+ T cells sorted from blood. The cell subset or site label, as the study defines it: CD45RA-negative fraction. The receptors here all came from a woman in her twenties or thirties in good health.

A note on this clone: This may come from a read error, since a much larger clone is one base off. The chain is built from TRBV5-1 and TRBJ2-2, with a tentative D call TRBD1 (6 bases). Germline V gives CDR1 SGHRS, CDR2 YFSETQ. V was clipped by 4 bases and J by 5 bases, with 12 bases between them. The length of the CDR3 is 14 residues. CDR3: CASSVQGGTGELFF. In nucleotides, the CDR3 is TGCGCCAGCAGCGTACAGGGCGGTACCGGGGAGCTGTTTTTT.

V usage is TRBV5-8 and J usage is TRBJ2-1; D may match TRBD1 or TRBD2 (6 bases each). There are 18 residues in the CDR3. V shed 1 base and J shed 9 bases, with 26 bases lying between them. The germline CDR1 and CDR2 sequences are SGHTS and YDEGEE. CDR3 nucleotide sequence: TGTGCCAGCAGCTTGTTTCGGACAGTTGTTTTTTTGCGGGGTGAGCAGTTCTTC. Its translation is CASSLFRTVVFLRGEQFF.

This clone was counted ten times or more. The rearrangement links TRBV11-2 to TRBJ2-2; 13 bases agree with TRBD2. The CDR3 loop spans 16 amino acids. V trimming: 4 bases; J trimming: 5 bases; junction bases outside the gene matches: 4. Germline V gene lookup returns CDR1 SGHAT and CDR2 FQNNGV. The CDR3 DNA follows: TGTGCCAGCAGCTCCGGACTAGCGGGAGTGACCGGGGAGCTGTTTTTT. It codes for CASSSGLAGVTGELFF. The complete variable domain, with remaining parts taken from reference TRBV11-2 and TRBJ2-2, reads EAGVAQSPRYKIIEKRQSVAFWCNPISGHATLYWYQQILGQGPKLLIQFQNNGVVDDSQLPKDRFSAERLKGVDSTLKIQPAKLEDSAVYLCASSSGLAGVTGELFFGEGSRLTVL.